Listed here is a single T cell receptor (beta chain). What it recognizes is unknown. The data derive from a study of a mutant IDH1 vaccine in newly diagnosed glioma. Study as a whole: Patients began vaccination 4-6 weeks after radiotherapy alone, or with temozolomide cycles. Earlier treatment was radiotherapy, temozolomide, or both, with most getting both.

Time point denoted: week 11, during vaccination. Vaccine doses each comprised 300 ug of mutant IDH1 20-mer peptide, with topical imiquimod. The data were produced by immunoSEQ multiplex PCR, yet TCRdb's version contains in-frame clones alone and is incomplete. The sample has about 40,000 clones; roughly 89% are singletons. Whole-study results and caveats: Pseudoprogression appeared independent of alterations in top peripheral clonotypes.

From germline, CDR1 is MNHNS and CDR2 SASEGT. The V segment lost 3 bases and the J segment 7 bases; nucleotides outside the gene matches: 4. CDR3 length: 14 amino acids. V and J are TRBV6-1 and TRBJ1-2, with 11 bases that match TRBD1. The receptor was derived from a man between 40 and 49 years old with glioma. The sequenced sample was PBMCs, obtained from a glioma patient whose treatment included an IDH1 peptide vaccine. The CDR3 reads CASSEDRGRAGYTF. The CDR3 DNA sequence: TGTGCCAGCAGTGAGGACAGGGGGCGCGCTGGCTACACCTTC.